This T cell receptor beta chain stems from a study of sequential checkpoint blockade in melanoma. Across the whole study: Arm A got nivolumab then ipilimumab; arm B the reverse, 1:1. Each arm's sequence ended with maintenance nivolumab.

The germline V gene encodes CDR1 SEHNR and CDR2 FQNEAQ (reference sequence). Trimming shortened V by 1 base and J by 7 bases, and 10 bases separated the two germline ends. The CDR3 runs to 13 residues. The treatment denotes: randomized to nivolumab then ipilimumab (arm A) or the reverse (arm B). Live CD3+CD8+ CD19− CD56− cells were sorted from PBMCs. Clones were sequenced by immunoSEQ multiplex PCR, and TCRdb holds only the in-frame ones, with some missing. Here the sample spans 15,000 to 20,000 clones, nearly 80% being singletons. Sequencing used CD8+ T cells sorted from blood (inferred from file names), obtained from a patient given nivolumab and ipilimumab in sequence. The chain recombines TRBV7-9 with TRBJ1-2, with D uncertain. This sequence originates from a human donor with melanoma. The CDR3 protein is CASSLDFLVGYTF. As DNA, the CDR3 is TGTGCCAGCAGCTTAGATTTCCTAGTTGGCTACACCTTC.